The 19 T cell receptor beta chains below all came from one sample that was sequenced in a study of shared clonotypes between healthy human individuals. Profiled with immunoSEQ multiplex PCR; TCRdb holds only in-frame clones, not every one. This table has roughly 2.2 million clones, 90% to 95% appearing once. Sequencing was done on a sample of naive CD4+ T cells from PBMCs. The subset: CD45RA+ positively selected. These receptor sequences come from a man younger than 35 in good health. Some clones in this sample may be carry-over from other donors' samples.

The V gene is TRBV5-1, the J gene TRBJ2-7; 13 positions match TRBD2. This CDR3 contains 16 residues. Germline V gene sequence: CDR1 SGHRS, CDR2 YFSETQ. V trimming: 0 bases; J trimming: 1 base; junction bases outside the gene matches: 1. CDR3 nucleotides: TGCGCCAGCAGCTTGGGGACTAGCGGGAGATCCTACGAGCAGTACTTC. This gives the protein CASSLGTSGRSYEQYF.

This sequence joins TRBV30 and TRBJ2-1, with 9 bases that match TRBD2. J gave up 8 bases and V 3 bases, and 14 bases lay outside the gene matches. The germline V gene has CDR1 GTSNPN and CDR2 SVGIG (reference sequence). This CDR3 has 16 residues. Here the CDR3 reads CAWRALGREGRDEQFF. For the CDR3, the DNA is TGTGCCTGGAGAGCCTTGGGGCGGGAGGGCCGCGATGAGCAGTTCTTC.

The chain is built from TRBV27 and TRBJ1-3, with D maybe TRBD1 (5 bases). Deletions cut 6 bases from V and 0 bases from J, with 12 bases between. CDR1 is MNHEY, CDR2 SMNVEV, per germline (reference sequence). The CDR3 loop spans 15 amino acids. CDR3 protein: CASSVAGASGNTIYF. The DNA for the CDR3 is TGTGCCAGCAGCGTGGCCGGGGCCTCTGGAAACACCATATATTTT.

As concerns this clone: The same CDR3 arises from other DNA sequences in this sample as well. J is TRBJ2-2 and V is TRBV18; D call uncertain. Per germline, CDR1 KGHSH and CDR2 LQKENI. The V end was cut by 1 base, the J end by 0 bases, with 3 bases between. The CDR3 is made up of 14 amino acids. DNA for the CDR3: TGTGCCAGCTCACCACTAGCGAACACCGGGGAGCTGTTTTTT. It yields the protein CASSPLANTGELFF.

The genes are TRBV5-6 and TRBJ2-7; D is possibly TRBD1 (5 bases). The CDR3 runs 16 residues. Germline V gene lookup returns CDR1 SGHDT and CDR2 YYEEEE. Between the trimmed V and J ends, which lost 4 bases and 0 bases, there was a span of 17 bases. In DNA form, the CDR3 reads TGTGCCAGCAGCCCGCCTGGGGCGGTACGCTCCTACGAGCAGTACTTC. Its protein product is CASSPPGAVRSYEQYF. The full variable domain, in which reference TRBV5-6 and TRBJ2-7 provide the parts outside the CDR3, is DAGVTQSPTHLIKTRGQQVTLRCSPKSGHDTVSWYQQALGQGPQFIFQYYEEEERQRGNFPDRFSGHQFPNYSSELNVNALLLGDSALYLCASSPPGAVRSYEQYFGPGTRLTVT.

The V call is TRBV18, the J call TRBJ2-5; TRBD2 matches 9 bases. The junction had 7 bases not matched to a gene; V was cut back by 3 bases and J by 5 bases. Germline V gives CDR1 KGHSH, CDR2 LQKENI. The CDR3 has 15 residues. CDR3 region: CASSPPRGGPETQYF. CDR3 nucleotide sequence: TGTGCCAGCTCACCGCCGCGGGGGGGGCCGGAGACCCAGTACTTC.

The CDR3 loop is CASRARDSSYEQYF. The CDR3 coding sequence is TGTGCCAGCAGGGCCCGGGACAGCTCCTACGAGCAGTACTTC. The gene calls are TRBV6-5 and TRBJ2-7; 7 bases line up with TRBD1. V was pared by 6 bases and J by 0 bases, with 5 bases of the junction left unmatched. The CDR3 totals 14 residues. The germline V gene encodes CDR1 MNHEY and CDR2 SVGAGI.

A remark on this clone: This sample includes further DNA sequences coding for the same CDR3. This rearrangement joins TRBV5-1 to TRBJ1-4; maybe TRBD1 (6 bases). Trimming left V 4 bases short and J 3 bases short, with 7 bases between. This CDR3 has 13 residues. The germline V gene has CDR1 SGHRS and CDR2 YFSETQ. This chain's CDR3 is CASSRGANEKLFF. The DNA of the CDR3 is TGCGCCAGCAGCAGGGGGGCTAATGAAAAACTGTTTTTT.

V gene TRBV9 combines with J gene TRBJ2-7; the match to TRBD2 covers 7 bases. The CDR3 covers 15 residues. Germline V gene lookup returns CDR1 SGDLS and CDR2 YYNGEE. The junction had 8 bases not matched to a gene; V was cut back by 1 base and J by 4 bases. CDR3 loop: CASSVMGGSGYEQYF. DNA for the CDR3: TGTGCCAGCAGCGTAATGGGCGGGAGTGGGTACGAGCAGTACTTC.

The V and J genes are TRBV25-1 and TRBJ2-1; D possibly matches TRBD1 or TRBD2 (6 bases each). The CDR3 contains 17 residues. Trimming pared 2 bases from V and 0 bases from J, leaving 14 bases between. The germline V gene has CDR1 MGHDK and CDR2 SYGVNS. The DNA of the CDR3 is TGTGCCAGCAGTGAAGGGGGGCGGAAGAGCTCCTACAATGAGCAGTTCTTC. Encoded protein: CASSEGGRKSSYNEQFF.

The table lists this clone with a count of one. The chain combines TRBV5-5 with TRBJ1-5, with a weak D call TRBD1 (5 bases). V lost 3 bases, J lost 4 bases, and 11 bases lay in between. Germline values: CDR1 SGHKS, CDR2 YYEKEE (reference sequence). The CDR3 sequence is 14 residues long. The CDR3 bases are TGTGCCAGCAGCTCCGGGGGAATAAATCAGCCCCAGCATTTT. Encoded protein: CASSSGGINQPQHF.

This chain links TRBV11-3 with TRBJ2-7; TRBD2 agrees at 13 bases. The length of the CDR3 is 15 residues. CDR1 and CDR2 from the germline V gene are SGHNT and YENEEA. Losses at the gene ends were 5 bases for V and 3 bases for J; bases not matched to a gene: 4. The DNA for the CDR3 is TGTGCCAGCAGCCATGGACTAGCGGGAGACTACGAGCAGTACTTC. Its translation: CASSHGLAGDYEQYF.

J is TRBJ1-4 and V is TRBV28, with unresolved D. CDR1 and CDR2 (germline): MDHEN, SYDVKM. V was clipped by 7 bases and J by 4 bases, with 7 bases between them. CDR3 length equals 12 residues. The CDR3 DNA reads TGTGCCAGCATGGACCATAATGAAAAACTGTTTTTT. Protein: CASMDHNEKLFF. The whole variable domain, remainder taken from reference TRBV28 and TRBJ1-4, is DVKVTQSSRYLVKRTGEKVFLECVQDMDHENMFWYRQDPGLGLRLIYFSYDVKMKEKGDIPEGYSVSREKKERFSLILESASTNQTSMYLCASMDHNEKLFFGSGTQLSVL.

The chain recombines TRBV7-9 with TRBJ2-5; 7 bases map to TRBD1. The V and J ends lost 4 bases and 5 bases, in that order; junction bases with no gene match: 7. CDR3 length: 14 amino acids. From germline, CDR1 is SEHNR and CDR2 FQNEAQ (reference sequence). The CDR3 loop is CASSSDRVGETQYF. DNA of the CDR3: TGTGCCAGCAGCTCCGACAGGGTTGGGGAGACCCAGTACTTC.

The chain recombines TRBV4-3 with TRBJ1-1; no firm D call. The CDR3 is 13 residues long. Per germline, CDR1 LGHNA and CDR2 YSLEER. V shed 2 bases and J shed 3 bases, with 7 bases lying between them. In DNA form, the CDR3 reads TGCGCCAGCAGCCAACAGGTACACACTGAAGCTTTCTTT. Protein sequence: CASSQQVHTEAFF.

The chain employs TRBV28 and TRBJ2-1; D may match TRBD1 or TRBD2 (6 bases each). Germline V gene lookup returns CDR1 MDHEN and CDR2 SYDVKM. There are 17 residues in the CDR3. Between the trimmed V and J ends, which lost 3 bases and 7 bases, there was a span of 22 bases. In DNA, the CDR3 is TGTGCCAGCAGTTTGGGGGCCCCACTACGGGAGTGGAATGAGCAGTTCTTC. Translating gives CASSLGAPLREWNEQFF.

This clone was seen once. V is TRBV28 and J is TRBJ1-4; TRBD1 might be the D (6 bases). The CDR3 loop spans 14 amino acids. Trimming took 6 bases from V and 10 from J, leaving 18 bases between them. Germline loops: CDR1 MDHEN, CDR2 SYDVKM. This chain's CDR3 is CASSLGTLPGKLFF. The CDR3 DNA sequence: TGTGCCAGCAGCCTCGGGACACTTCCGGGAAAACTGTTTTTT.

The rearrangement joins TRBV28 to TRBJ2-5; the D gene is possibly TRBD1 (6 bases). Trimming took 3 bases from V and 5 from J, leaving 16 bases between them. Germline CDR1 and CDR2: MDHEN and SYDVKM. The CDR3 totals 15 residues. CDR3 sequence: CASSFITGFVETQYF. The CDR3 region has the DNA TGTGCCAGCAGTTTTATTACAGGGTTTGTTGAGACCCAGTACTTC.

The chain has TRBV28 and TRBJ1-1, with no clear D. Germline CDR1 reads MDHEN; CDR2 reads SYDVKM. This CDR3 contains 14 residues. Between the trimmed V and J ends, which lost 3 bases and 1 base, there was a span of 9 bases. This CDR3 is CASSFPRANTEAFF. The CDR3 nucleotides are TGTGCCAGCAGTTTCCCGAGGGCGAACACTGAAGCTTTCTTT.